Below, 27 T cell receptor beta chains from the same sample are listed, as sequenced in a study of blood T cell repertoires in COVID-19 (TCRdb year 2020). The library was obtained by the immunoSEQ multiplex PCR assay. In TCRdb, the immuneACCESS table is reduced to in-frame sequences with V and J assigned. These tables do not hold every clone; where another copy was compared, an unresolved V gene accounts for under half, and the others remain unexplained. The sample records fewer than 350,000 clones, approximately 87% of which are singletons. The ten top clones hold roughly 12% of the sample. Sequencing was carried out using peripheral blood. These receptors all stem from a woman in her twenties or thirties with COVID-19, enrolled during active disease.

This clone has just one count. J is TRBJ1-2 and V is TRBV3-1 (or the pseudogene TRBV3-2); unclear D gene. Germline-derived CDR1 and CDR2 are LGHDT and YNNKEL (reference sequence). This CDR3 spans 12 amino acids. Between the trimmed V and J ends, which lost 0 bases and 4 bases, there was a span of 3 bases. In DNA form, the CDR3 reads TGTGCCAGCAGCCAAGACCTCTATGGCTACACCTTC. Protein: CASSQDLYGYTF.

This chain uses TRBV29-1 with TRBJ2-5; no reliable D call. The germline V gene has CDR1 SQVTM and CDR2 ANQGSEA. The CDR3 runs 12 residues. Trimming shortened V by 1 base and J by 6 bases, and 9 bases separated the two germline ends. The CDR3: CSVEVNSQTQYF. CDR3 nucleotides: TGCAGCGTTGAAGTTAACAGCCAGACCCAGTACTTC.

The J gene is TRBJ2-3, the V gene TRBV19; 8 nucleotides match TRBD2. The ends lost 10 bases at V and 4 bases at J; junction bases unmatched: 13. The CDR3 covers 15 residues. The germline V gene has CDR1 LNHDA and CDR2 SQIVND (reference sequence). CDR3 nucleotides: TGTGCCACCCGCCCGGCGGGGGGAGGTGCAGATACGCAGTATTTT. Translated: CATRPAGGGADTQYF.

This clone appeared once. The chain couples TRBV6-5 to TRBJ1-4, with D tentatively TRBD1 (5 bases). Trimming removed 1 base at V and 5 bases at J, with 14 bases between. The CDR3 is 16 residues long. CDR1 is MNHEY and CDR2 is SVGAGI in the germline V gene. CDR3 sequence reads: CASSYLSARANEKLFF. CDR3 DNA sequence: TGTGCCAGCAGTTACTTGTCGGCCAGGGCGAATGAAAAACTGTTTTTT.

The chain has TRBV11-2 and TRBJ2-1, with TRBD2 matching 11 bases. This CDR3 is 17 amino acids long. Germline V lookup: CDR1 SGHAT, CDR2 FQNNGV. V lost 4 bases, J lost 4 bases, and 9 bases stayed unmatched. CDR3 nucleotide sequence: TGTGCCAGCAGCTACTGGCCTAGCGGGGGGTATTACAATGAGCAGTTCTTC. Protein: CASSYWPSGGYYNEQFF.

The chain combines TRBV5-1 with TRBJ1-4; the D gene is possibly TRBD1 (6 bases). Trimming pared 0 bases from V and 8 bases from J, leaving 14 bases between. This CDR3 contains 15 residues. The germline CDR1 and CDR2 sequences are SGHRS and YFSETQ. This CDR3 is CASSLEGQWYEKLFF. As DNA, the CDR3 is TGCGCCAGCAGCTTGGAAGGACAGTGGTACGAAAAACTGTTTTTT.

CDR3 DNA: TGCGCCAGCAGCCCATATGGACAGGCCATCTCCTACGAGCAGTACTTC. Translation: CASSPYGQAISYEQYF. The rearrangement links TRBV4-1 to TRBJ2-7, with 7 bases aligning to TRBD1. Looked up from germline, CDR1 is MGHRA and CDR2 is YSYEKL. The CDR3 length is 16 residues. V dropped 4 bases and J dropped 0; count of bases not matched to a gene: 9.

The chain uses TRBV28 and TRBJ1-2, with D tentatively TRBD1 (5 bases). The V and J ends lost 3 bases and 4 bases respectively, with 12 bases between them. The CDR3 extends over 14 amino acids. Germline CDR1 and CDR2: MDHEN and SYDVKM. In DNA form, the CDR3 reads TGTGCCAGCAGTTTGCCGACAGCAATCTATGGCTACACCTTC. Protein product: CASSLPTAIYGYTF.

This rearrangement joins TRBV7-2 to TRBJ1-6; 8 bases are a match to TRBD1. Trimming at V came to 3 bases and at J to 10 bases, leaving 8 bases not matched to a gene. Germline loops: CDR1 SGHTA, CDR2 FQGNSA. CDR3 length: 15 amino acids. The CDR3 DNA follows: TGTGCCAGCAGCTTCGACAGGGGTTCTGGGTCACCCCTCCACTTT. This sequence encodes CASSFDRGSGSPLHF. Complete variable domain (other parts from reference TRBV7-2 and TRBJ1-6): GAGVSQSPSNKVTEKGKDVELRCDPISGHTALYWYRQSLGQGLEFLIYFQGNSAPDKSGLPSDRFSAERTGGSVSTLTIQRTQQEDSAVYLCASSFDRGSGSPLHFGNGTRLTVT.

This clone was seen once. In DNA form, the CDR3 reads TGTGCCAGCTCATCCATGGGACAGGGAAGAGGAAACACCATATATTTT. Its protein product is CASSSMGQGRGNTIYF. J is TRBJ1-3 and V is TRBV18; 9 bases line up with TRBD1. The CDR3 covers 16 residues. The V segment lost 5 bases and the J segment 4 bases; nucleotides outside the gene matches: 9. The germline CDR1 and CDR2 sequences are KGHSH and LQKENI.

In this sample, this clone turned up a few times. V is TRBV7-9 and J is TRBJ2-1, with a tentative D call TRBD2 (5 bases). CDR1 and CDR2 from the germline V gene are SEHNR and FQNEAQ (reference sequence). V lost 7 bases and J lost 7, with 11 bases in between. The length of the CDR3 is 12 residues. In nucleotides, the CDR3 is TGTGCCAGCACCCCCCGGGGTAATGAGCAGTTCTTC. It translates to CASTPRGNEQFF.

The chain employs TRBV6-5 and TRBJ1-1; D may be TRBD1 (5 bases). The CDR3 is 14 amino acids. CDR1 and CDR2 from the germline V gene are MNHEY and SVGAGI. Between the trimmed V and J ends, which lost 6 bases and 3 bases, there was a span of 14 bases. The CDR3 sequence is CASRLGLWDTEAFF. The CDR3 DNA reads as TGTGCCAGCAGGCTGGGGCTGTGGGACACTGAAGCTTTCTTT.

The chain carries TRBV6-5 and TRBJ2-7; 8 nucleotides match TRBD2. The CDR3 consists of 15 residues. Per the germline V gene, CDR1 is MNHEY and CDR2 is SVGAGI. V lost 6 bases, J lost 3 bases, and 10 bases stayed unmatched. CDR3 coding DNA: TGTGCCAGCAGGGCAGGGAACGGGAGGGTCTACGAGCAGTACTTC. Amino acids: CASRAGNGRVYEQYF.

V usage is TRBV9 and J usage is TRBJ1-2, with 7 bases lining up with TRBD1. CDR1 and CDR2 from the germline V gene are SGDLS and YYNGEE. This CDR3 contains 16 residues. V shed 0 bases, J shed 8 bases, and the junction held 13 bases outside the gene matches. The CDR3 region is CASSVAPEGATRGYTF. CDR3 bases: TGTGCCAGCAGCGTAGCACCAGAGGGGGCCACGCGGGGCTACACCTTC.

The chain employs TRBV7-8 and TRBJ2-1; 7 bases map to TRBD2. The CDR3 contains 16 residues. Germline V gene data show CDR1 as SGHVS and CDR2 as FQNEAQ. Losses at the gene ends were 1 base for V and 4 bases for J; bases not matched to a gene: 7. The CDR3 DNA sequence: TGTGCCAGCAGCTTAGGGGCGGGGGAGGTATACAATGAGCAGTTCTTC. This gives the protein CASSLGAGEVYNEQFF.

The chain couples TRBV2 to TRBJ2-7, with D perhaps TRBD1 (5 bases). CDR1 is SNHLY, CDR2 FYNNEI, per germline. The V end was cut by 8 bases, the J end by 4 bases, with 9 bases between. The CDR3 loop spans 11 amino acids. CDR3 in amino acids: CASRRGYEQYF. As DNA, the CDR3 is TGTGCCAGCCGTAGGGGATACGAGCAGTACTTC.

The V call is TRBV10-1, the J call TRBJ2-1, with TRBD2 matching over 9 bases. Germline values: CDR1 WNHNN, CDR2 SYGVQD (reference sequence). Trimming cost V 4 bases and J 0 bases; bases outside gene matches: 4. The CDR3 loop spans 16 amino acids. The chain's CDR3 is CASSASRGGSYNEQFF. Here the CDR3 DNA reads TGCGCCAGCAGTGCTTCGCGGGGGGGCTCCTACAATGAGCAGTTCTTC.

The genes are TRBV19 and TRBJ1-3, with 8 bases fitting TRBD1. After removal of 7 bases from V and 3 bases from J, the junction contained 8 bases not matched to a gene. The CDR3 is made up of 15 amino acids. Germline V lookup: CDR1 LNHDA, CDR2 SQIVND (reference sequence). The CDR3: CASIPQGGGGNTIYF. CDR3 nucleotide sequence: TGTGCCAGTATCCCACAGGGGGGCGGTGGAAACACCATATATTTT.

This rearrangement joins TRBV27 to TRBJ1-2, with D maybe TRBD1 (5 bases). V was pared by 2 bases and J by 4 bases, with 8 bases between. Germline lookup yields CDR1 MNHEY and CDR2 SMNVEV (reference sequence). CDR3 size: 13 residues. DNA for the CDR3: TGTGCCAGCAGTTTAGCGGGGGGCTATGGCTACACCTTC. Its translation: CASSLAGGYGYTF.

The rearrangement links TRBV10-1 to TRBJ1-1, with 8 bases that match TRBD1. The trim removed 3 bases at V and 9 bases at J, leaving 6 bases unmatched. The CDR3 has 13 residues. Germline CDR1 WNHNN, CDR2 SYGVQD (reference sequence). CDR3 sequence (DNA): TGCGCCAGCAGTGAAAGACAGGGGCGGCAAGCTTTCTTT. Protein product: CASSERQGRQAFF.

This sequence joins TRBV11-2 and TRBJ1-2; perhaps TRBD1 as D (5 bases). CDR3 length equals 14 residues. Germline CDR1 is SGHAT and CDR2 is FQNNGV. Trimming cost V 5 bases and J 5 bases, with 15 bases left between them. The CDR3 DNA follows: TGTGCCAGCAGCCCAACGGGGGGAATTTATGGCTACACCTTC. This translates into CASSPTGGIYGYTF.

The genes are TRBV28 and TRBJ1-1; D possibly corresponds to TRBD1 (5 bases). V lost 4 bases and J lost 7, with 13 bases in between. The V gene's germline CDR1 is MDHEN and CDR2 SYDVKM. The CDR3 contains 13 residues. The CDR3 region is CASSSTRVFEAFF. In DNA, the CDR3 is TGTGCCAGCAGTTCTACCAGGGTCTTTGAAGCTTTCTTT.

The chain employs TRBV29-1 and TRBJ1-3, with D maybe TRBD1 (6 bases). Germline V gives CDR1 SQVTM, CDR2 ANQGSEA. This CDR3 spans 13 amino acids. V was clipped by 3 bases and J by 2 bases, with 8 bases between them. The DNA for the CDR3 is TGCAGCGTTGAGTCAGGGGCTGGAAACACCATATATTTT. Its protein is CSVESGAGNTIYF.

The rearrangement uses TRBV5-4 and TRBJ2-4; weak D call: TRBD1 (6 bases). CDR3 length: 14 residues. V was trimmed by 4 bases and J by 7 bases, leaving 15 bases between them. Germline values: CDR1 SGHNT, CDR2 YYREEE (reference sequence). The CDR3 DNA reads TGTGCCAGCAGCCAAGGGGGTCCGGGCAACATTCAGTACTTC. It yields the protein CASSQGGPGNIQYF.

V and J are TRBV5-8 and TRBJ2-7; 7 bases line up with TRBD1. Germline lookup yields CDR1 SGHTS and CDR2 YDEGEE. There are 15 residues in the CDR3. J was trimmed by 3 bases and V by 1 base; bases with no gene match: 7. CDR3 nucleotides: TGTGCCAGCAGCTTGACCGGGACAGTCCTCTACGAGCAGTACTTC. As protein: CASSLTGTVLYEQYF. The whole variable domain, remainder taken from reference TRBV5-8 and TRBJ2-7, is EAGVTQSPTHLIKTRGQQATLRCSPISGHTSVYWYQQALGLGLQFLLWYDEGEERNRGNFPPRFSGRQFPNYSSELNVNALELEDSALYLCASSLTGTVLYEQYFGPGTRLTVT.

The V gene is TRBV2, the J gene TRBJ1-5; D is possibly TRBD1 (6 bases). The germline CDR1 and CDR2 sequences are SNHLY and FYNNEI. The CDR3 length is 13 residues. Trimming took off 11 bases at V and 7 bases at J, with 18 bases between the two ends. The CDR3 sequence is CASGQGIYQPQHF. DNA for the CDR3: TGTGCCTCCGGGCAGGGGATATACCAGCCCCAGCATTTT.

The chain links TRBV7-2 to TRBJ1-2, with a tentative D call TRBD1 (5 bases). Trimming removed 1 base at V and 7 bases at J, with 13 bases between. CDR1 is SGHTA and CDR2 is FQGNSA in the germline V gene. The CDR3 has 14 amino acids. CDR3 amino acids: CASSLDSGSRGYTF. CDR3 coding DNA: TGTGCCAGCAGCTTAGACTCAGGGTCCCGTGGCTACACCTTC. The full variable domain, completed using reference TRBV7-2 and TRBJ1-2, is GAGVSQSPSNKVTEKGKDVELRCDPISGHTALYWYRQSLGQGLEFLIYFQGNSAPDKSGLPSDRFSAERTGGSVSTLTIQRTQQEDSAVYLCASSLDSGSRGYTFGSGTRLTVV.